The text below deals with one T cell receptor (beta chain). What it recognizes is unknown. The sample belongs to a study of T cell repertoires in aging, cancer and after chemotherapy. On the study more broadly: Over several months to years, re-sampled healthy donor repertoires clearly shared clones. The whole study produced a dataset of several million TCR reads.

Study-wide points: In cancer patients, declining TCR diversity with age involved lost richness and lost evenness. Rebound thymic output was suggested by rising median generation probability during chemotherapy in each cancer cohort.

The CDR3 sequence is 15 residues long. The V gene lost 4 bases and the J gene lost 1 base, with 15 bases spanning the gap. Looked up from germline, CDR1 is GTSNPN and CDR2 is SVGIG (reference sequence). Multiplex touch-down PCR with TRB-A/B primers amplified rearranged V-D-J TRB sequences. TCRdb reprocessed the multiplex PCR reads via MiXCR and lists one record per CDR3 protein. The sample lists around 13,000 distinct CDR3 sequences; 35% were seen once. Peripheral blood genomic DNA, not sorted cells or RNA, was the template. The chain links TRBV30 to TRBJ2-3; perhaps TRBD2 as D (5 bases). This receptor was taken from a human donor in good health. The donor label of this sample is uncertain. Sequencing was performed on blood. In DNA, the CDR3 is TGTGCCTGGACTAGGTCTAGGACTCGCACAGATACGCAGTATTTT. It codes for CAWTRSRTRTDTQYF.